The 5 T cell receptor beta chains presented below share a single source sample, sequenced in a study of shared clonotypes between healthy human individuals. This table comes from immunoSEQ multiplex PCR, and its TCRdb copy is limited to in-frame clones, with some not included. The data hold tens of thousands of clones, with 60% to 80% observed a single time. Material: memory CD8+ T cells sorted from blood. Regarding subset: CD45RO+ cells pooled with CCR7-negative TemRA cells. These receptors were taken from a man younger than 45 in good health.

This sequence joins TRBV19 and TRBJ2-7, with D perhaps TRBD1 (6 bases). V dropped 3 bases and J dropped 5 bases, with 20 bases sitting between them. There are 16 residues in the CDR3. Germline CDR1 LNHDA, CDR2 SQIVND (reference sequence). CDR3 coding DNA: TGTGCCAGTAGTATCGTTGTGACAGGTGGAGTTGACGAGCAGTACTTC. Protein sequence: CASSIVVTGGVDEQYF.

The V call is TRBV28, the J call TRBJ2-4; D may correspond to TRBD1 or TRBD2 (5 bases each). The germline V and J ends were trimmed by 6 bases and 7 bases, with 19 bases remaining between them. The CDR3 has 15 residues. Germline-derived CDR1 and CDR2 are MDHEN and SYDVKM. In DNA form, the CDR3 reads TGTGCCAGCAGCGTCGTCACAGCGTGGGGGAACATTCAGTACTTC. Protein: CASSVVTAWGNIQYF. Combining the CDR3 with reference TRBV28 and TRBJ2-4 gives the whole variable domain DVKVTQSSRYLVKRTGEKVFLECVQDMDHENMFWYRQDPGLGLRLIYFSYDVKMKEKGDIPEGYSVSREKKERFSLILESASTNQTSMYLCASSVVTAWGNIQYFGAGTRLSVL.

This clone showed up just a few times. The chain joins TRBV2 to TRBJ2-1; 8 bases align to TRBD2. J was trimmed by 9 bases and V by 6 bases; bases with no gene match: 13. The germline gives CDR1 SNHLY, CDR2 FYNNEI. The length of the CDR3 is 15 residues. In DNA, the CDR3 is TGTGCCAGCAGGGCCCGGGCGGGAGGTCCACGTGAGCAGTTCTTC. Residues: CASRARAGGPREQFF.

The genes are TRBV7-9 and TRBJ2-3; the match to TRBD2 covers 9 bases. V trimming: 4 bases; J trimming: 3 bases; junction bases outside the gene matches: 5. The CDR3 runs to 15 residues. The germline gives CDR1 SEHNR, CDR2 FQNEAQ (reference sequence). This CDR3 is CASSSATSGTDTQYF. In nucleotides, the CDR3 is TGTGCCAGCAGCTCAGCGACTAGCGGAACAGATACGCAGTATTTT.

CDR3 nucleotide sequence: TGTGCCAGCAGTAAGGGAGGGGGAGGTGGGACCCAGTACTTC. Translated, it gives CASSKGGGGGTQYF. This chain connects TRBV5-4 to TRBJ2-5; D is possibly TRBD2 (7 bases). The V gene's germline CDR1 is SGHNT and CDR2 YYREEE (reference sequence). This CDR3 is built from 14 residues. V gave up 5 bases and J gave up 7 bases, with 18 bases separating them.